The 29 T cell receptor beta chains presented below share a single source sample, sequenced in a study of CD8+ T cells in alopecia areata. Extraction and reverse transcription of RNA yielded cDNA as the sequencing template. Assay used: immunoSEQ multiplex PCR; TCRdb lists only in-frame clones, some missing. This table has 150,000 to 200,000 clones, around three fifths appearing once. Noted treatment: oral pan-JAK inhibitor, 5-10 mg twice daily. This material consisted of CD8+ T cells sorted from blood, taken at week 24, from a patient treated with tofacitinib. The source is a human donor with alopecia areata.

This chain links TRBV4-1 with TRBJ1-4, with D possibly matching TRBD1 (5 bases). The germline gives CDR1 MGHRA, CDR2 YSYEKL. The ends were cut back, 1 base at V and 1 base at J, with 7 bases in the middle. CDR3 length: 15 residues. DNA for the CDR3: TGCGCCAGCAGCCAAGGGGACTTAACTAATGAAAAACTGTTTTTT. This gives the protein CASSQGDLTNEKLFF.

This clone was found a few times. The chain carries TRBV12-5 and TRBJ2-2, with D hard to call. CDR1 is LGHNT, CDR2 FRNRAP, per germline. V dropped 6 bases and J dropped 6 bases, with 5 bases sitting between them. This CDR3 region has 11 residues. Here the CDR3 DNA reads TGTGCTAGTGGGTTTTCCGGGGAGCTGTTTTTT. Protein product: CASGFSGELFF.

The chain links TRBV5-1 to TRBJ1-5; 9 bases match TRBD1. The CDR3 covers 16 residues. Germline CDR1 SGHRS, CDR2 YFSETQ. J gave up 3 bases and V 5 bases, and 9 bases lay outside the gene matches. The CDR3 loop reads CASRENTGGNNQPQHF. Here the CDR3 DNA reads TGCGCCAGCAGGGAAAATACAGGGGGCAACAATCAGCCCCAGCATTTT.

CDR3 DNA: TGTGCCTGGAGCCCAGGGCAAGAGACTAACTATGGCTACACCTTC. Encoded protein: CAWSPGQETNYGYTF. J is TRBJ1-2 and V is TRBV30, with TRBD1 as a possible D gene (5 bases). This CDR3 has 15 amino acids. The V and J ends lost 3 bases and 0 bases respectively, with 14 bases between them. The germline gives CDR1 GTSNPN, CDR2 SVGIG (reference sequence). Supplemented by reference TRBV30 and TRBJ1-2, the full variable domain reads SQTIHQWPATLVQPVGSPLSLECTVEGTSNPNLYWYRQAAGRGLQLLFYSVGIGQISSEVPQNLSASRPQDRQFILSSKKLLLSDSGFYLCAWSPGQETNYGYTFGSGTRLTVV.

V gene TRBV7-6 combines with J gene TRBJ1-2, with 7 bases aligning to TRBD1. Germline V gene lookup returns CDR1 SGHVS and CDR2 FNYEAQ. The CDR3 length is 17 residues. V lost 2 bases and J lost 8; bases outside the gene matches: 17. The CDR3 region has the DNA TGTGCCAGCAGCTTAAGGGCCGAAGGACAGGCGGGGTCGGGCTACACCTTC. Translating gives CASSLRAEGQAGSGYTF.

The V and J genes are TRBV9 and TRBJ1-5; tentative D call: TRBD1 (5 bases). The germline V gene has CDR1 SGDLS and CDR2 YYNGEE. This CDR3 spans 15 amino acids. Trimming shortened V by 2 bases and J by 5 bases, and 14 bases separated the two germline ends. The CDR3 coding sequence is TGTGCCAGCAGCGTTTCAGGGCTTAATGATCAGCCCCAGCATTTT. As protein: CASSVSGLNDQPQHF.

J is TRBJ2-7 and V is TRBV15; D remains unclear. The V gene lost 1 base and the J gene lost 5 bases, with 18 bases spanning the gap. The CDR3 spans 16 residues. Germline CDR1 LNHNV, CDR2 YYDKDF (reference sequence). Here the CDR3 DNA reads TGTGCCACCAGCAGAGTTTACATCCCCAACAACCACGAGCAGTACTTC. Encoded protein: CATSRVYIPNNHEQYF.

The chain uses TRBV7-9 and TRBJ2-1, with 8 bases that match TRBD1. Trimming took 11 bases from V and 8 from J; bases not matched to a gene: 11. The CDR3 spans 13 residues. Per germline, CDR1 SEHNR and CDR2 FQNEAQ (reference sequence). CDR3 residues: CAVSTDRVDEQFF. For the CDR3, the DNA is TGTGCCGTCTCGACGGACAGGGTTGATGAGCAGTTCTTC.

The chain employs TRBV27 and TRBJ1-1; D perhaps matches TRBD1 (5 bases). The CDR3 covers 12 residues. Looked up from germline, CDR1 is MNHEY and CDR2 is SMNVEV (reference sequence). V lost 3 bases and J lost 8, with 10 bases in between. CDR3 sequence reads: CASSFWGGEAFF. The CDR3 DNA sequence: TGTGCCAGCAGTTTTTGGGGGGGAGAAGCTTTCTTT.

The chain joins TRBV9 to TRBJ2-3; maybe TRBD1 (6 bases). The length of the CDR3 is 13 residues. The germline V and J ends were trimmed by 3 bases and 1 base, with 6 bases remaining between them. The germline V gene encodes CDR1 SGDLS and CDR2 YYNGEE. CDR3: CASSEGGTDTQYF. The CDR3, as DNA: TGTGCCAGCAGCGAGGGGGGCACAGATACGCAGTATTTT.

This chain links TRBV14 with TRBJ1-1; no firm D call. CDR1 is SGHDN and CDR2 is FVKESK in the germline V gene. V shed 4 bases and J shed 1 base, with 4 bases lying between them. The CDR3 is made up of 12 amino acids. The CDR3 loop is CASSLTNTEAFF. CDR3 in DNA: TGTGCCAGCAGCCTGACGAACACTGAAGCTTTCTTT.

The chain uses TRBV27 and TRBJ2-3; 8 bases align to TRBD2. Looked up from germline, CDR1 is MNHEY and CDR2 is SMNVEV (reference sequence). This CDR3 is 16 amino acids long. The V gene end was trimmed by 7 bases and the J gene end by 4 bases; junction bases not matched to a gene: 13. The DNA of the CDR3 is TGTGCCAGCATTCTGAGCCGGACTAGCCCCGCAGATACGCAGTATTTT. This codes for CASILSRTSPADTQYF.

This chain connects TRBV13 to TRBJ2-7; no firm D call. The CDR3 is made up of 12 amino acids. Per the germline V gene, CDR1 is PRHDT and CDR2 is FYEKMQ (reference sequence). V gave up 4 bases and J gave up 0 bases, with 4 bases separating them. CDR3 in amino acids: CASSSLSYEQYF. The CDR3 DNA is TGTGCCAGCAGCTCACTCTCCTACGAGCAGTACTTC. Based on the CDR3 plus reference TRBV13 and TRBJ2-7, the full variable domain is AAGVIQSPRHLIKEKRETATLKCYPIPRHDTVYWYQQGPGQDPQFLISFYEKMQSDKGSIPDRFSAQQFSDYHSELNMSSLELGDSALYFCASSSLSYEQYFGPGTRLTVT.

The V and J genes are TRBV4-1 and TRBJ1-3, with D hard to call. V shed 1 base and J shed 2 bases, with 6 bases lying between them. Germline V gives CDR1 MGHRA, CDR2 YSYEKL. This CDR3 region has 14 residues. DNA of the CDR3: TGCGCCAGCAGCCAAGGGGGAACTGGAAACACCATATATTTT. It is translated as CASSQGGTGNTIYF.

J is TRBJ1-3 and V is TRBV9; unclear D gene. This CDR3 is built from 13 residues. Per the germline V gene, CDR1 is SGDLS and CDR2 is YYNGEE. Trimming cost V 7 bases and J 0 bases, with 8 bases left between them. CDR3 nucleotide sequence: TGTGCCAGCGGGTCGACCTCTGGAAACACCATATATTTT. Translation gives CASGSTSGNTIYF.

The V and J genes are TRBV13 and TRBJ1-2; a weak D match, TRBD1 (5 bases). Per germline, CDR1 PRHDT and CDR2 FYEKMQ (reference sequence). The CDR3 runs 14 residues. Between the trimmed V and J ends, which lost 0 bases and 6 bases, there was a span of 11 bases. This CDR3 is CASSLGVRQNGYTF. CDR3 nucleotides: TGTGCCAGCAGCTTAGGCGTCAGACAGAATGGCTACACCTTC.

Here the CDR3 reads CASSQVGQGDSPLHF. As DNA, the CDR3 is TGTGCCAGCAGCCAAGTCGGGCAGGGGGACTCACCCCTCCACTTT. V and J are TRBV14 and TRBJ1-6, with 7 bases lining up with TRBD1. Germline trimming cut 1 base from V and 10 bases from J; bases unmatched to any gene: 7. The germline CDR1 and CDR2 sequences are SGHDN and FVKESK. The CDR3 runs 15 residues.

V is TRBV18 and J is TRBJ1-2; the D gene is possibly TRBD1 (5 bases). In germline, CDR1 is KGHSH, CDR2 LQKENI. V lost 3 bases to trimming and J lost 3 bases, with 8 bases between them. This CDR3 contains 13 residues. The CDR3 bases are TGTGCCAGCTCACCGGGGCAGGACTATGGCTACACCTTC. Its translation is CASSPGQDYGYTF.

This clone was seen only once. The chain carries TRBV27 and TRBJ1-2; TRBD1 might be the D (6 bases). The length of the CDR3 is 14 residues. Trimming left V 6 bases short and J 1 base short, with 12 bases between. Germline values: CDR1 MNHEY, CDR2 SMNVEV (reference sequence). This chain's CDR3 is CASSPGQLNYGYTF. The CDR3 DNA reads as TGTGCCAGCAGCCCGGGACAACTTAACTATGGCTACACCTTC.

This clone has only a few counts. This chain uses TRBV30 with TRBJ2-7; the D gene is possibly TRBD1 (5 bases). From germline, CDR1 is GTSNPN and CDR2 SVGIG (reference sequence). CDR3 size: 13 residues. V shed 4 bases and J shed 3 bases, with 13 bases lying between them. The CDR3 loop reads CAWTTDIYYEQYF. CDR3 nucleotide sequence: TGTGCCTGGACCACGGACATCTACTACGAGCAGTACTTC.

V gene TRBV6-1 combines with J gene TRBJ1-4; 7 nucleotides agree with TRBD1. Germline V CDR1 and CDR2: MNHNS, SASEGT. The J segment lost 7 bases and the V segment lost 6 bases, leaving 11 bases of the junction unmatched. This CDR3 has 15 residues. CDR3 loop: CASSPRGTWGEKLFF. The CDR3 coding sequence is TGTGCCAGCAGCCCCAGGGGGACATGGGGTGAAAAACTGTTTTTT.

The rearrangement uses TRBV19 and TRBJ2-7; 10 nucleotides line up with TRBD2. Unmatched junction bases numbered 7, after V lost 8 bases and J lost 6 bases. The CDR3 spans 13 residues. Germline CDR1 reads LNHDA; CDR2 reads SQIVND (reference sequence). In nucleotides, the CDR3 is TGTGCCAGTGAGGCGGCTAGCGGGGGCGAGCAGTACTTC. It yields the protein CASEAASGGEQYF.

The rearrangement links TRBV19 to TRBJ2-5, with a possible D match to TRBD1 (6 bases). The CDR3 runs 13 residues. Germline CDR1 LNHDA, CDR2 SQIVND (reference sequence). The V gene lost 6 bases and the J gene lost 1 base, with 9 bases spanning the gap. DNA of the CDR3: TGTGCCAGTAGGGCACAGGGCCAAGAGACCCAGTACTTC. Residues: CASRAQGQETQYF.

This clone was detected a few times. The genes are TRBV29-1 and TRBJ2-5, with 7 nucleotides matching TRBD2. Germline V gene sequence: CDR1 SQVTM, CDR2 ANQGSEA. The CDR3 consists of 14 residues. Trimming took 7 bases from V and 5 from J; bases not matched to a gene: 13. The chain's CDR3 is CSAPGLTPLETQYF. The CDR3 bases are TGCAGCGCACCGGGACTAACCCCGCTGGAGACCCAGTACTTC.

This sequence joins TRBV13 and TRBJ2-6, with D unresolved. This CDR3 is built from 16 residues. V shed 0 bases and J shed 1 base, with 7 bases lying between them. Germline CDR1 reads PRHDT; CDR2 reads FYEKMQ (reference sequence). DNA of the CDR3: TGTGCCAGCAGCTTAGGGACGGATTCTGGGGCCAACGTCCTGACTTTC. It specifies CASSLGTDSGANVLTF.

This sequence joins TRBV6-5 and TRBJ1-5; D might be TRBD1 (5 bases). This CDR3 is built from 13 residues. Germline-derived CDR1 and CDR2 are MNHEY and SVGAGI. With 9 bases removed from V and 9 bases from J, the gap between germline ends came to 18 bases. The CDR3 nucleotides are TGTGCCAGTACAAGAGGGGCCCGTTGGCCCCAGCATTTT. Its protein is CASTRGARWPQHF.

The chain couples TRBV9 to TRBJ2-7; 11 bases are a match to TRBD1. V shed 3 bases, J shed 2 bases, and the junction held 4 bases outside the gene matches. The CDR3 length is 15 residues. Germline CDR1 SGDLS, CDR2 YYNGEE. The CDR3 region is CASSGGQGGPYEQYF. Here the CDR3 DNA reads TGTGCCAGCAGCGGGGGACAGGGGGGACCCTACGAGCAGTACTTC.

This CDR3 reads CASSHPRVFEQYF. In DNA, the CDR3 is TGTGCCAGCAGTCATCCTCGGGTTTTCGAGCAGTACTTC. This chain uses TRBV5-6 with TRBJ2-7; D gene ambiguous. V gave up 5 bases and J gave up 6 bases, with 15 bases separating them. Germline lookup yields CDR1 SGHDT and CDR2 YYEEEE. The CDR3 consists of 13 residues.

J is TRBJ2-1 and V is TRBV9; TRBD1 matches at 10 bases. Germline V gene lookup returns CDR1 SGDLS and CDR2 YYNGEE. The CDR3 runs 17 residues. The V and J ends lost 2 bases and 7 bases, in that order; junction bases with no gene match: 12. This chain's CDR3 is CASSVVPGQGNTNEQFF. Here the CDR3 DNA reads TGTGCCAGCAGCGTGGTACCGGGACAGGGGAATACGAATGAGCAGTTCTTC. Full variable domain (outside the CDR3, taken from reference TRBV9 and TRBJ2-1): DSGVTQTPKHLITATGQRVTLRCSPRSGDLSVYWYQQSLDQGLQFLIQYYNGEERAKGNILERFSAQQFPDLHSELNLSSLELGDSALYFCASSVVPGQGNTNEQFFGPGTRLTVL.